A single T cell receptor beta chain is shown here with its context. Its matching antigen is unknown. The record originates from a study of vaccination effects on CD4 cells after COVID-19. Study-wide background: After the second dose, samples were taken at median day 72.

Viral peptide pools were used in the ViraFEST assay to expand antigen-specific CD4+ T cells, and sequencing came afterward. Cultured cells yielded isolated CD4+ T cells after 10 days. Participants completed two doses of the BNT162b2 or mRNA-1273 vaccine. The researchers cultured some 2 million PBMC per well with around 9.2 IU/ml IL-2 and roughly 9.1 ug/ml peptides. Half the medium was replaced with IL-2 medium on days 3 and 7. This CDR3 has 13 residues. The germline V and J ends were trimmed by 3 bases and 7 bases, with 12 bases remaining between them. Germline V gives CDR1 WSHSY, CDR2 SAAADI. The repertoire was sequenced with immunoSEQ multiplex PCR; TCRdb's copy has only in-frame clones and lacks some. Of tens of thousands of clones in the sample, about 73% were seen once.

This TCR was recovered from a human donor who received a COVID-19 vaccine. The input for sequencing was CD4+ T cells from PBMCs cultured with HCoV-OC43 spike peptides, taken after COVID-19 vaccination. Subset: HCoV-OC43 spike overlapping peptide pool stimulation. The J gene is TRBJ2-5, the V gene TRBV10-2; D not resolved. The CDR3 nucleotides are TGCGCCAGCAGTGAATTGGGTGTAGGGACCCAGTACTTC. This encodes CASSELGVGTQYF.